These T cell receptor beta chains were read from a single sample in a study of blood T cell repertoires in COVID-19. Clones were sequenced by immunoSEQ multiplex PCR, and TCRdb holds only the in-frame ones, with some missing. The data contain roughly 250,000 clones, approximately 83% of them seen just once; the ten biggest clones take up 4% to 4.5%. Specimen: PBMCs or T cells enriched from blood (not recorded which). The source of these receptors is a woman aged 30 to 39 who had recovered from COVID-19. CDR3s include the opening cysteine and the closing phenylalanine or tryptophan. D genes are given only for firm matches. The size field is filled for only some rows; it gives once, few, many or a size class.

>.|TRBV6-5|.|TRBJ1-2
TGTGCCAGCAGCCAGGGGCGGGGGGCCCTAAGTGGCTACACCTTC
CASSQGRGALSGYTF
>.|TRBV29-1|.|TRBJ1-2
TGCAGCGTTGAGGAGCCATATGGCTACACCTTC
CSVEEPYGYTF
>.|TRBV19|TRBD2|TRBJ2-3
TGTGCCAGTAGTATAGACTCCCTGGGAGGGACAGATACGCAGTATTTT
CASSIDSLGGTDTQYF
>.|TRBV3-1/TRBV3-2|TRBD1|TRBJ2-7
TGTGCCAGCAGCCAAAGGGACAGGGCATACTACGAGCAGTACTTC
CASSQRDRAYYEQYF
>.|TRBV5-6|.|TRBJ1-2
TGTGCCAGCAGCTGGCGGCAGAATAACTATGGCTACACCTTC
CASSWRQNNYGYTF
>once|TRBV14|TRBD2|TRBJ2-7
TGTGCCAGCAGCCGAATGTTAGCGGGGGGGATATCCTACGAGCAGTACTTC
CASSRMLAGGISYEQYF
>.|TRBV29-1|.|TRBJ2-7
TGCAGCGTTATCACAGGAACCTTCTACGAGCAGTACTTC
CSVITGTFYEQYF
>medium-sized|TRBV7-2|.|TRBJ2-3
TGTGCCAGCAGCTTAGGCCCGGACAGAAACACAGATACGCAGTATTTT
CASSLGPDRNTDTQYF
>.|TRBV24-1|TRBD1|TRBJ2-5
TGTGCCACCTCTGACGAACCGGGACAGGGCCAAGAGACCCAGTACTTC
CATSDEPGQGQETQYF
>.|TRBV19|.|TRBJ2-5
TGTGCCAGTAGTATTTCGGAGACCCAGTACTTC
CASSISETQYF
>.|TRBV4-1|.|TRBJ1-4
TGCGCCAGCAGCCAATACGGAAAACTGTTTTTT
CASSQYGKLFF
>.|TRBV7-9|TRBD1|TRBJ2-7
TGTGCCAGCAGCTTAGCCCTACAGGGGAGAAGCGAGCAGTACTTC
CASSLALQGRSEQYF
>.|TRBV7-2|TRBD2|TRBJ2-1
TGTGCCAGCAGCTTATGGGCTAGCGGGAGGGCCGTCTACAATGAGCAGTTCTTC
CASSLWASGRAVYNEQFF
>few|TRBV3-1/TRBV3-2|TRBD1|TRBJ1-6
TGTGCCAGCAGCCCGGAGGACAGGGGCAGGAATTCACCCCTCCACTTT
CASSPEDRGRNSPLHF